The following is a T cell receptor beta chain sequence with its context. Its target is not known. The entry originates in a study of OX40 agonist ivuxolimab in advanced cancers. Study at large: Age averaged about 66 years (range roughly 20 to 90), and approximately 80% were male.

Overall study results and limits: At 0.1 to 3.0 mg/kg, CD4+ and CD8+ blood T cells expanded clonally by week 6.

Generated by immunoSEQ multiplex PCR, the TCRdb table keeps only in-frame clones and is missing some. The profile shows about 68,000 clones, about 80% of them singletons. The CDR3 runs 13 residues. Germline lookup yields CDR1 MNHEY and CDR2 SMNVEV (reference sequence). Trimming left V 4 bases short and J 10 bases short, with 13 bases between. The chain couples TRBV27 to TRBJ2-2, with D possibly called TRBD1 or TRBD2 (5 bases each). The sequence derives from an adult with an advanced solid tumor such as melanoma, head and neck, liver or kidney cancer. The sample consisted of CD4+ or CD8+ T cells sorted from blood, taken in a trial of the OX40 agonist ivuxolimab. CDR3 sequence: CASSSYGAEELFF. DNA of the CDR3: TGTGCCAGCAGTTCCTACGGGGCCGAGGAGCTGTTTTTT.